This T cell receptor beta chain comes out of a study of identical twins' blood T cells. TCRdb ran MiXCR on the 5' RACE reads and lists one entry per CDR3 protein. The profile covers 300,000 to 400,000 distinct CDR3 sequences, with roughly 31% appearing a single time and about 6% taken by the ten largest. V was pared by 9 bases and J by 7 bases, with 13 bases between. Per germline, CDR1 LNHDA and CDR2 SQIVND (reference sequence). CDR3 length: 12 residues. This clonotype was seen just once. Sequenced sample: PBMCs. The clonotype originates from a woman between 18 and 55 years old in good health. This rearrangement joins TRBV19 to TRBJ1-3, with no clear D. The CDR3 is CASRTDGNTIYF. Written as DNA, the CDR3 is TGTGCCAGCCGGACGGACGGGAACACCATATATTTT. The whole variable domain, filled in from reference TRBV19 and TRBJ1-3, reads DGGITQSPKYLFRKEGQNVTLSCEQNLNHDAMYWYRQDPGQGLRLIYYSQIVNDFQKGDIAEGYSVSREKKESFPLTVTSAQKNPTAFYLCASRTDGNTIYFGEGSWLTVV.